The 7 T cell receptor beta chains presented below share a single source sample, sequenced in a study of post-analysis software for immune sequencing data. Study-level findings and limits: Patients had higher frequencies than controls of a handful of TRBV segments, including TRBV5-6, TRBV5-1 and TRBV20-1.

These receptors are not linked to any known antigen. Carried by the TCR beta cDNA libraries were unique molecular identifiers. One entry per CDR3 protein, called by TCRdb with MiXCR from the PCR reads. The sample consists of roughly 540,000 distinct CDR3 sequences, around 34% of them appearing once. Sequences were obtained from blood. The receptors originated from a girl under 18 with multiple sclerosis.

The CDR3 DNA reads TGTGCCAGTAGTATAGGTCTTTACGGGGGGCCCCAGTACTTC. Residues: CASSIGLYGGPQYF. This chain connects TRBV19 to TRBJ2-7, with D tentatively TRBD2 (7 bases). The CDR3 length is 14 residues. Germline V lookup: CDR1 LNHDA, CDR2 SQIVND (reference sequence). Between the trimmed V and J ends, which lost 1 base and 10 bases, there was a span of 17 bases.

The CDR3 nucleotides read TGCAGTGCTAGGGGCACAGGGGGTGTAGGTAATTCACCCCTCCACTTT. It yields the protein CSARGTGGVGNSPLHF. The chain joins TRBV20-1 to TRBJ1-6; 8 positions agree with TRBD1. The CDR3 consists of 16 residues. With V trimmed by 3 bases and J by 6 bases, 10 bases remained unmatched. Germline V gene sequence: CDR1 DFQATT, CDR2 SNEGSKA (reference sequence).

This chain joins TRBV20-1 and TRBJ1-1, with D possibly being TRBD1 (5 bases). In germline, CDR1 is DFQATT, CDR2 SNEGSKA (reference sequence). Trimming removed 3 bases at V and 5 bases at J, with 16 bases between. The CDR3 sequence is 14 residues long. CDR3 sequence (DNA): TGCAGTGCTAGTATCCAGGGCCCCGGAACTGAAGCTTTCTTT. It yields the protein CSASIQGPGTEAFF.

This chain links TRBV11-2 with TRBJ1-1; D is uncertain. Between the trimmed V and J ends, which lost 6 bases and 0 bases, there was a span of 17 bases. The CDR3 is 16 amino acids. Germline lookup yields CDR1 SGHAT and CDR2 FQNNGV. Here the CDR3 reads CASRPRDTLMNTEAFF. The CDR3 DNA reads as TGTGCCAGCAGACCCCGTGACACGCTCATGAACACTGAAGCTTTCTTT.

A word on this clonotype: The junction does not match germline at one end; this may be a read error. The chain carries TRBV20-1 and TRBJ2-3; 8 positions match TRBD2. The germline CDR1 and CDR2 sequences are DFQATT and SNEGSKA (reference sequence). The CDR3 extends over 15 amino acids. For the CDR3, the DNA is TGCAGTGCTAGAGATGAGGGCGGGGGGATGAATACGCGGTATTTT. Its protein product is CSARDEGGGMNTRYF.

This clonotype was recorded a few times. CDR3 sequence (DNA): TGCAGTGCTAGATTGCAGAGCTCCTATAATTCACCCCTCCACTTT. As protein: CSARLQSSYNSPLHF. The chain joins TRBV20-1 to TRBJ1-6; D not certain. This CDR3 has 15 residues. Per germline, CDR1 DFQATT and CDR2 SNEGSKA (reference sequence). Trimming cost V 2 bases and J 0 bases, with 8 bases left between them.

In its sample, this clonotype was seen a few times. The rearrangement links TRBV5-1 to TRBJ1-1, with 9 bases that match TRBD1. The germline CDR1 and CDR2 sequences are SGHRS and YFSETQ. The V and J ends lost 2 bases and 6 bases, in that order; junction bases with no gene match: 2. This CDR3 contains 13 residues. The CDR3 DNA is TGCGCCAGCAGCTTTAGACAGGGGGCTGAAGCTTTCTTT. Translating gives CASSFRQGAEAFF.